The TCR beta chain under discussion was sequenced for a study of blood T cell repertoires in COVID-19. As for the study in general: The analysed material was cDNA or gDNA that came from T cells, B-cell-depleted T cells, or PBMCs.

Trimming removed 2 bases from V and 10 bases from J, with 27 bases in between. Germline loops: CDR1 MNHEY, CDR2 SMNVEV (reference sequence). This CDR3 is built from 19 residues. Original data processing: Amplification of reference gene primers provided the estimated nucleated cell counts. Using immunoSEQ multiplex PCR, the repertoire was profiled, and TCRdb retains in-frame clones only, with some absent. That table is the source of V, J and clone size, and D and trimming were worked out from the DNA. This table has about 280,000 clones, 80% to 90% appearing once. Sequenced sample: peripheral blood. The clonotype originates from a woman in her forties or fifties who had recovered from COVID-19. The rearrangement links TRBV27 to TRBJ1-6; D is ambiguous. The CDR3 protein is CASSLRGGKEGAPRSPLHF. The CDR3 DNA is TGTGCCAGCAGTTTAAGAGGTGGAAAGGAGGGAGCCCCCAGGTCACCCCTCCACTTT.